The rows below give T cell receptor beta chains drawn from one sample of a study of control samples from healthy donors and cancer patients. Measured with immunoSEQ multiplex PCR; TCRdb has only the in-frame clones, and not every one. This table has 100,000 or so clones, almost 85% appearing once. Input material: blood. These receptors were collected from a woman aged 55-69 years in good health. CDR3s include the opening cysteine and the closing phenylalanine or tryptophan. Each record gives: V gene, D gene, J gene, clone size, CDR3 protein, CDR3 DNA. D genes are given only for firm matches. Clone size appears in some rows only: once, few, many, or a class for an expanded clone.

v_gene: TRBV28; d_gene: .; j_gene: TRBJ2-4; abundance: few; CDR3aa: CAALKSGQELKNIQYF; CDR3nt: TGTGCCGCTTTAAAATCGGGGCAGGAACTCAAAAACATTCAGTACTTC
v_gene: TRBV2; d_gene: .; j_gene: TRBJ1-1; abundance: .; CDR3aa: CASSAEGATFF; CDR3nt: TGTGCCAGCAGTGCAGAGGGTGCGACTTTCTTT
v_gene: TRBV6-5; d_gene: .; j_gene: TRBJ2-7; abundance: .; CDR3aa: CASSSPATYEQYF; CDR3nt: TGTGCCAGCAGTTCCCCCGCCACCTACGAGCAGTACTTC
v_gene: TRBV6-5; d_gene: TRBD2; j_gene: TRBJ2-7; abundance: .; CDR3aa: CASRRIAGASGEQYF; CDR3nt: TGTGCCAGCAGGCGGATAGCGGGAGCCTCAGGGGAGCAGTACTTC
v_gene: TRBV3-1/TRBV3-2; d_gene: TRBD2; j_gene: TRBJ2-2; abundance: .; CDR3aa: CASSQATSGYTGELFF; CDR3nt: TGTGCCAGCAGCCAAGCAACTAGCGGCTACACCGGGGAGCTGTTTTTT
v_gene: TRBV18; d_gene: TRBD1; j_gene: TRBJ1-3; abundance: .; CDR3aa: CASSPGTGYLASGNTIYF; CDR3nt: TGTGCCAGCTCACCGGGGACAGGCTATCTCGCTTCTGGAAACACCATATATTTT
v_gene: TRBV6-5; d_gene: TRBD1; j_gene: TRBJ2-1; abundance: .; CDR3aa: CASSYERDRGVNEQFF; CDR3nt: TGTGCCAGCAGTTATGAACGGGACAGGGGCGTCAATGAGCAGTTCTTC
v_gene: TRBV7-7; d_gene: .; j_gene: TRBJ2-3; abundance: .; CDR3aa: CASSLGTEGDTQYF; CDR3nt: TGTGCTAGCAGCTTAGGAACCGAGGGAGATACGCAGTATTTT
v_gene: TRBV7-9; d_gene: TRBD1; j_gene: TRBJ2-1; abundance: .; CDR3aa: CASSLSETGVFEQFF; CDR3nt: TGTGCCAGCAGCTTATCAGAGACAGGGGTGTTTGAGCAGTTCTTC
v_gene: TRBV15; d_gene: .; j_gene: TRBJ2-5; abundance: once; CDR3aa: CATSRWAETQYF; CDR3nt: TGTGCCACCAGCAGATGGGCGGAGACCCAGTACTTC
v_gene: TRBV18; d_gene: .; j_gene: TRBJ2-1; abundance: once; CDR3aa: CASSPLGAGPYNEQFF; CDR3nt: TGTGCCAGCTCACCACTGGGGGCCGGCCCCTACAATGAGCAGTTCTTC
v_gene: TRBV7-9; d_gene: TRBD1; j_gene: TRBJ2-2; abundance: .; CDR3aa: CASSARQGGEELFF; CDR3nt: TGTGCCAGCAGCGCCAGACAGGGGGGAGAGGAGCTGTTTTTT
v_gene: TRBV28; d_gene: .; j_gene: TRBJ1-1; abundance: .; CDR3aa: CASTTPVWNTEAFF; CDR3nt: TGTGCCAGCACCACCCCTGTGTGGAACACTGAAGCTTTCTTT
v_gene: TRBV13; d_gene: .; j_gene: TRBJ1-4; abundance: .; CDR3aa: CASSVQGFAGSFDEKLFF; CDR3nt: TGTGCCAGCAGCGTGCAGGGGTTTGCCGGGTCTTTTGATGAAAAACTGTTTTTT
v_gene: TRBV6-4; d_gene: .; j_gene: TRBJ1-5; abundance: .; CDR3aa: CVRAPHTNQPQHF; CDR3nt: TGTGTCCGGGCCCCTCACACCAATCAGCCCCAGCATTTT
v_gene: TRBV4-3; d_gene: .; j_gene: TRBJ1-3; abundance: .; CDR3aa: CASSRNGPGQSSGNTIYF; CDR3nt: TGCGCCAGCAGCCGGAACGGCCCGGGACAAAGCTCTGGAAACACCATATATTTT
v_gene: TRBV9; d_gene: TRBD1; j_gene: TRBJ2-2; abundance: .; CDR3aa: CASSDGTGAGELFF; CDR3nt: TGTGCCAGCAGCGACGGGACAGGGGCCGGGGAGCTGTTTTTT
v_gene: TRBV15; d_gene: .; j_gene: TRBJ1-4; abundance: few; CDR3aa: CATSSLRGRPTNEKLFF; CDR3nt: TGTGCCACCAGCTCCTTACGGGGCAGACCAACTAATGAAAAACTGTTTTTT
v_gene: TRBV5-1; d_gene: .; j_gene: TRBJ2-2; abundance: .; CDR3aa: CASSLGGQTAGELFF; CDR3nt: TGCGCCAGCAGCTTGGGGGGACAAACGGCCGGGGAGCTGTTTTTT
v_gene: TRBV12-3/TRBV12-4; d_gene: .; j_gene: TRBJ1-1; abundance: .; CDR3aa: CASSYFNTEAFF; CDR3nt: TGTGCCAGCAGTTATTTCAACACTGAAGCTTTCTTT
v_gene: TRBV10-3; d_gene: TRBD2; j_gene: TRBJ2-5; abundance: .; CDR3aa: CAIGLGGGGQETQYF; CDR3nt: TGTGCCATCGGCCTGGGCGGCGGGGGACAAGAGACCCAGTACTTC
v_gene: TRBV6-5; d_gene: .; j_gene: TRBJ1-5; abundance: .; CDR3aa: CASRPRGNNQPQHF; CDR3nt: TGTGCCAGCAGACCCCGAGGCAACAATCAGCCCCAGCATTTT
v_gene: TRBV6-5; d_gene: .; j_gene: TRBJ2-2; abundance: .; CDR3aa: CASSYGVNTGELFF; CDR3nt: TGTGCCAGCAGTTACGGGGTCAACACCGGGGAGCTGTTTTTT
v_gene: TRBV7-6; d_gene: .; j_gene: TRBJ1-6; abundance: .; CDR3aa: CASSLSGDYNSPLHF; CDR3nt: TGTGCCAGCAGCTTAAGCGGGGATTATAATTCACCCCTCCACTTT
v_gene: TRBV19; d_gene: .; j_gene: TRBJ2-7; abundance: .; CDR3aa: CASSKSNRPLYEQYF; CDR3nt: TGTGCCAGTAGTAAAAGTAACAGACCCCTCTACGAGCAGTACTTC
v_gene: TRBV15; d_gene: .; j_gene: TRBJ2-3; abundance: .; CDR3aa: CATSGRTDTQYF; CDR3nt: TGTGCCACCAGCGGAAGAACAGATACGCAGTATTTT
v_gene: TRBV29-1; d_gene: .; j_gene: TRBJ2-5; abundance: once; CDR3aa: CSVEQNQETQYF; CDR3nt: TGCAGCGTTGAACAGAACCAAGAGACCCAGTACTTC
v_gene: TRBV5-1; d_gene: TRBD2; j_gene: TRBJ2-1; abundance: .; CDR3aa: CASSPVAGGPRGEQFF; CDR3nt: TGCGCCAGCAGCCCGGTAGCGGGAGGGCCAAGAGGTGAGCAGTTCTTC
v_gene: TRBV15; d_gene: TRBD1; j_gene: TRBJ1-2; abundance: once; CDR3aa: CATSKNVGDRGSGYTF; CDR3nt: TGTGCCACCAGCAAGAACGTTGGGGACAGGGGGTCTGGCTACACCTTC
v_gene: TRBV12-5; d_gene: TRBD1; j_gene: TRBJ2-7; abundance: .; CDR3aa: CASGSWDRLLGEQYF; CDR3nt: TGTGCTAGTGGTTCTTGGGACAGGCTTCTGGGAGAGCAGTACTTC
v_gene: TRBV4-1; d_gene: TRBD1; j_gene: TRBJ1-2; abundance: .; CDR3aa: CASSRNSGGLRGYTF; CDR3nt: TGCGCCAGCAGCCGGAATTCAGGGGGCCTTCGCGGCTACACCTTC
v_gene: TRBV18; d_gene: .; j_gene: TRBJ1-1; abundance: .; CDR3aa: CASSPRRDTEAFF; CDR3nt: TGTGCCAGCTCACCAAGGCGAGACACTGAAGCTTTCTTT
v_gene: TRBV6-5; d_gene: .; j_gene: TRBJ2-3; abundance: .; CDR3aa: CASITPEALGDTQYF; CDR3nt: TGTGCCAGCATCACCCCGGAGGCGTTGGGGGATACGCAGTATTTT
v_gene: TRBV4-1; d_gene: .; j_gene: TRBJ1-2; abundance: .; CDR3aa: CASSPTIQGNYGYTF; CDR3nt: TGCGCCAGCAGCCCAACCATACAGGGTAACTATGGCTACACCTTC
v_gene: TRBV28; d_gene: .; j_gene: TRBJ2-5; abundance: .; CDR3aa: CASSVPARETQYF; CDR3nt: TGTGCCAGCAGTGTCCCAGCGAGAGAGACCCAGTACTTC
v_gene: TRBV2; d_gene: .; j_gene: TRBJ1-5; abundance: .; CDR3aa: CASRLGGGNQPQHF; CDR3nt: TGTGCCAGCCGATTGGGGGGCGGAAATCAGCCCCAGCATTTT
v_gene: TRBV6-2/TRBV6-3; d_gene: TRBD2; j_gene: TRBJ2-5; abundance: .; CDR3aa: CASSSPTGGKETQYF; CDR3nt: TGTGCCAGCAGTTCCCCCACGGGGGGTAAAGAGACCCAGTACTTC
v_gene: TRBV11-2; d_gene: .; j_gene: TRBJ1-1; abundance: .; CDR3aa: CASSVGPNTEAFF; CDR3nt: TGTGCCAGCAGCGTGGGACCGAACACTGAAGCTTTCTTT
v_gene: TRBV11-2; d_gene: .; j_gene: TRBJ2-7; abundance: .; CDR3aa: CASRPLRGNDPGEQYF; CDR3nt: TGTGCCAGCAGGCCCCTCCGGGGTAATGATCCAGGCGAGCAGTACTTC
v_gene: TRBV6-1; d_gene: TRBD1; j_gene: TRBJ1-6; abundance: once; CDR3aa: CASSVSYLRDRGLDSPLHF; CDR3nt: TGTGCCAGCAGTGTGTCGTACCTCCGGGACAGGGGGTTGGATTCACCCCTCCACTTT
v_gene: TRBV7-2; d_gene: TRBD1; j_gene: TRBJ1-1; abundance: .; CDR3aa: CASSLVGQGIGNTEAFF; CDR3nt: TGTGCCAGCAGCTTAGTGGGACAGGGAATCGGGAACACTGAAGCTTTCTTT
v_gene: TRBV28; d_gene: .; j_gene: TRBJ1-4; abundance: .; CDR3aa: CASSFQAATNEKLFF; CDR3nt: TGTGCCAGCAGTTTCCAGGCCGCAACTAATGAAAAACTGTTTTTT
v_gene: TRBV5-5; d_gene: TRBD1; j_gene: TRBJ2-7; abundance: few; CDR3aa: CASSVGQGAYEQYF; CDR3nt: TGTGCCAGCAGCGTCGGACAGGGGGCCTACGAGCAGTACTTC
v_gene: TRBV18; d_gene: TRBD2; j_gene: TRBJ2-1; abundance: few; CDR3aa: CASSPKTSGANEQFF; CDR3nt: TGTGCCAGCTCACCGAAGACTAGCGGGGCCAATGAGCAGTTCTTC
v_gene: TRBV7-2; d_gene: .; j_gene: TRBJ2-5; abundance: .; CDR3aa: CASSLAGGQETQYF; CDR3nt: TGTGCCAGCAGCTTAGCGGGGGGTCAAGAGACCCAGTACTTC